Following are 3 T cell receptor beta chains from one sample sequenced in a study of blood T cell repertoires in COVID-19. Measured with immunoSEQ multiplex PCR; TCRdb has only the in-frame clones, and not every one. The sample records about 160,000 clones, about 83% being singletons. Sequencing used PBMCs or T cells enriched from blood (not recorded which). These receptors were obtained from a woman aged 45-65 years in a cohort exposed to, infected with or recovered from COVID-19 (not recorded which).

The J gene is TRBJ2-7, the V gene TRBV9; 11 bases match TRBD2. Germline values: CDR1 SGDLS, CDR2 YYNGEE. The CDR3 length is 16 residues. V gave up 4 bases and J gave up 2 bases; unmatched junction bases: 8. CDR3 in DNA: TGTGCCAGCAGCCCAAGACTAGCGGGAAACACCTACGAGCAGTACTTC. Translating gives CASSPRLAGNTYEQYF. The full variable domain, rest sourced from reference TRBV9 and TRBJ2-7, is DSGVTQTPKHLITATGQRVTLRCSPRSGDLSVYWYQQSLDQGLQFLIQYYNGEERAKGNILERFSAQQFPDLHSELNLSSLELGDSALYFCASSPRLAGNTYEQYFGPGTRLTVT.

This chain joins TRBV15 and TRBJ1-3, with D perhaps TRBD1 (5 bases). CDR1 and CDR2 (germline): LNHNV, YYDKDF (reference sequence). The CDR3 extends over 15 amino acids. V lost 0 bases and J lost 4, with 10 bases in between. This CDR3 reads CATSREGLTGNTIYF. CDR3 nucleotides: TGTGCCACCAGCAGAGAGGGACTGACGGGAAACACCATATATTTT.

The chain has TRBV19 and TRBJ1-2, with TRBD1 identical over 9 bases. This CDR3 contains 14 residues. Germline CDR1 is LNHDA and CDR2 is SQIVND (reference sequence). V lost 5 bases and J lost 7; bases outside the gene matches: 8. The CDR3 DNA is TGTGCCAGTAGTGACCCGGACAGGGGTATTGGCTACACCTTC. This codes for CASSDPDRGIGYTF.